The rows below give T cell receptor beta chains drawn from one sample of a study of human versus mouse CDR3 diversity and MHC coevolution. Assay: immunoSEQ multiplex PCR; the TCRdb copy retains only in-frame clones and omits some. The sample consists of tens of thousands of clones, 85% to 95% of them appearing once. The sequencing sample was made of naive CD4+ T cells from blood. Receptor source: a person between 55 and 69 years old in good health. Both conserved end residues are part of each CDR3.

len: 13; j_gene: TRBJ1-5; v_gene: TRBV18; CDR3aa: CASSQGGDQPQHF
len: 17; j_gene: TRBJ2-3; v_gene: TRBV28; CDR3aa: CASSLTSGGRVTDTQYF
len: 13; j_gene: TRBJ2-5; v_gene: TRBV30; CDR3aa: CAVERAGLVTQYF
len: 19; j_gene: TRBJ2-6; v_gene: TRBV7-5; CDR3aa: CVRSSTARGYNAGANVLTF
len: 13; j_gene: TRBJ1-2; v_gene: TRBV6-5; CDR3aa: CASRPGGDYGYTF
len: 15; j_gene: TRBJ2-5; v_gene: TRBV19; CDR3aa: CASSSGLAGGGEQYF
len: 14; j_gene: TRBJ1-6; v_gene: TRBV6-5; CDR3aa: CASSYRRVNSPLHF
len: 13; j_gene: TRBJ2-7; v_gene: TRBV30; CDR3aa: CAWNGQGYNEQYF
len: 14; j_gene: TRBJ2-3; v_gene: TRBV18; CDR3aa: CASSPLAVSDTQYF
len: 15; j_gene: TRBJ2-7; v_gene: TRBV27; CDR3aa: CASSGGGSTNYEQYF
len: 15; j_gene: TRBJ2-3; v_gene: TRBV21-1; CDR3aa: CASSNSVARTDTQYF
len: 14; j_gene: TRBJ1-3; v_gene: TRBV6-5; CDR3aa: CASSSTGAGNTIYF
len: 13; j_gene: TRBJ1-5; v_gene: TRBV28; CDR3aa: CASSSQGNQPQHF
len: 17; j_gene: TRBJ2-2; v_gene: TRBV5-1; CDR3aa: CASSLRWTGENTGELFF
len: 16; j_gene: TRBJ2-3; v_gene: TRBV9; CDR3aa: CASSPGTSGSTDTQYF
len: 15; j_gene: TRBJ2-2; v_gene: TRBV7-9; CDR3aa: CASSPGLTNTGELFF
len: 15; j_gene: TRBJ1-2; v_gene: TRBV11-2; CDR3aa: CASSLDLGSYYGYTF
len: 14; j_gene: TRBJ2-1; v_gene: TRBV10-3; CDR3aa: CATRTSGRYNEQFF
len: 15; j_gene: TRBJ2-3; v_gene: TRBV7-2; CDR3aa: CASSFWGQGTDTQYF
len: 14; j_gene: TRBJ1-2; v_gene: TRBV18; CDR3aa: CASSPPGTGAGYTF
len: 16; j_gene: TRBJ1-1; v_gene: TRBV29-1; CDR3aa: CSVEAHPQGQLAEAFF
len: 14; j_gene: TRBJ2-4; v_gene: TRBV29-1; CDR3aa: CSALEGVPKNIQYF
len: 15; j_gene: TRBJ1-5; v_gene: TRBV5-6; CDR3aa: CASSLAREVGQPQHF
len: 16; j_gene: TRBJ2-7; v_gene: TRBV5-1; CDR3aa: CASSFQAGVPTAEQYF
len: 12; j_gene: TRBJ2-5; v_gene: TRBV19; CDR3aa: CASSMRQETQYF
len: 12; j_gene: TRBJ2-7; v_gene: TRBV7-9; CDR3aa: CASSSGHYEQYF
len: 15; j_gene: TRBJ1-1; v_gene: TRBV19; CDR3aa: CASSTSPGVGTEAFF
len: 14; j_gene: TRBJ2-2; v_gene: TRBV6-6; CDR3aa: CASTLTLNTGELFF
len: 16; j_gene: TRBJ2-7; v_gene: TRBV5-4; CDR3aa: CASSLGGASGRDEQYF
len: 16; j_gene: TRBJ2-1; v_gene: TRBV11-2; CDR3aa: CASSLETFSGRGEQFF
len: 14; j_gene: TRBJ1-1; v_gene: TRBV5-1; CDR3aa: CASSIGQGISEAFF
len: 15; j_gene: TRBJ1-2; v_gene: TRBV7-2; CDR3aa: CASSPSQGVSYGYTF
len: 20; j_gene: TRBJ2-3; v_gene: TRBV19; CDR3aa: CASSRTLASGRGGITDTQYF
len: 15; j_gene: TRBJ1-2; v_gene: TRBV19; CDR3aa: CASSIPGQANYGYTF
len: 13; j_gene: TRBJ1-5; v_gene: TRBV7-2; CDR3aa: CASSGQNNQPQHF
len: 15; j_gene: TRBJ2-7; v_gene: TRBV4-2; CDR3aa: CASSQAYRGTYEQYF
len: 15; j_gene: TRBJ2-5; v_gene: TRBV5-5; CDR3aa: CASSRSRDILETQYF
len: 15; j_gene: TRBJ1-6; v_gene: TRBV2; CDR3aa: CASIEQAGFNSPLHF
len: 15; j_gene: TRBJ2-7; v_gene: TRBV19; CDR3aa: CASSIMAGKAYEQYF
len: 15; j_gene: TRBJ2-3; v_gene: TRBV7-9; CDR3aa: CASSLDRGFTDTQYF
len: 14; j_gene: .; v_gene: TRBV18; CDR3aa: CASSLSHENYEQYF
len: 14; j_gene: TRBJ1-1; v_gene: TRBV5-1; CDR3aa: CASSLGQADTEAFF
len: 16; j_gene: TRBJ1-1; v_gene: TRBV5-1; CDR3aa: CASSLALSTGFTEAFF
len: 12; j_gene: TRBJ2-5; v_gene: TRBV18; CDR3aa: CASSPLRETQYF
len: 17; j_gene: TRBJ2-6; v_gene: TRBV5-1; CDR3aa: CASSIWTGGGGANVLTF